This T cell receptor (beta chain) originates from a study of blood T cell repertoires in COVID-19. As for the study in general: Nucleic acid was either cDNA or gDNA, and it came from T cells, B-cell-depleted T cells, or PBMCs.

Authors' methods: Amplification with reference gene primers provided the estimates of nucleated cell counts. Profiling relied on immunoSEQ multiplex PCR, and the TCRdb table lists in-frame clones only, not all of them. For V, J and clone size, that table is used; D and trimming come from the DNA. The sample consists of under 450,000 clones, roughly 77% of them appearing once. The ends lost 4 bases at V and 2 bases at J; junction bases unmatched: 7. CDR1 is SGHNT and CDR2 is YYREEE in the germline V gene (reference sequence). The CDR3 loop spans 15 amino acids. What was sequenced was peripheral blood. This sequence originates from a human donor with acute or convalescent COVID-19. The donor label of this sample is uncertain. The chain links TRBV5-4 to TRBJ1-1, with 8 bases aligning to TRBD1. CDR3 sequence (DNA): TGTGCCAGCAGCCCGGGACAGGTCGGAAACACTGAAGCTTTCTTT. This translates into CASSPGQVGNTEAFF. Supplemented by reference TRBV5-4 and TRBJ1-1, the full variable domain reads ETGVTQSPTHLIKTRGQQVTLRCSSQSGHNTVSWYQQALGQGPQFIFQYYREEENGRGNFPPRFSGLQFPNYSSELNVNALELDDSALYLCASSPGQVGNTEAFFGQGTRLTVV.